Listed below are T cell receptor beta chains from one sample, sequenced in a study of T cells in Graves' hyperthyroidism and ophthalmopathy. TCRdb used MiXCR to reprocess the multiplex PCR reads, holding one entry per CDR3 protein. Counted here are about 610,000 distinct CDR3 sequences, around 15% occurring once; the ten biggest clones make up around 4.1%. Sequencing input: blood. The receptors come from a woman between 40 and 50 years old with Graves' ophthalmopathy. The CDR3 runs from the conserved cysteine through the conserved F or W. Fields, in order: J gene, D gene, clone size, V gene, CDR3 protein, CDR3 DNA. A D gene is named only where the DNA matches it firmly. Expanded clones are given a class, and other clones once, few, many or no size at all.

j_call: TRBJ2-5; d_call: .; clone_size: many; v_call: TRBV15; cdr3_aa: CATSRDLQLQETQYF; cdr3_nt: TGTGCCACCAGCAGAGATCTACAGCTACAAGAGACCCAGTACTTC
j_call: TRBJ2-7; d_call: .; clone_size: many; v_call: TRBV6-5; cdr3_aa: CASSHAREQYF; cdr3_nt: TGTGCCAGCAGTCACGCACGCGAGCAGTACTTC
j_call: TRBJ2-7; d_call: TRBD2; clone_size: many; v_call: TRBV19; cdr3_aa: CASSTPGLAGLYEQYF; cdr3_nt: TGTGCCAGTAGTACCCCGGGACTAGCGGGTCTCTACGAGCAGTACTTC
j_call: TRBJ1-5; d_call: TRBD1; clone_size: .; v_call: TRBV6-2/TRBV6-3; cdr3_aa: CASSTHTGQGLNQPQHF; cdr3_nt: TGTGCCAGCAGTACCCATACGGGACAGGGGTTGAATCAGCCCCAGCATTTT
j_call: TRBJ1-6; d_call: .; clone_size: .; v_call: TRBV2; cdr3_aa: CASSETRTRNSPLHF; cdr3_nt: TGTGCCAGCAGTGAAACCCGAACCAGGAATTCACCCCTCCACTTT
j_call: TRBJ2-7; d_call: .; clone_size: many; v_call: TRBV29-1; cdr3_aa: CSVDTGRRFYEQYF; cdr3_nt: TGCAGCGTTGATACCGGGAGAAGGTTCTACGAGCAGTACTTC
j_call: TRBJ1-5; d_call: .; clone_size: many; v_call: TRBV6-5; cdr3_aa: CASSYINRVQFSISNQPQHF; cdr3_nt: TGTGCCAGCAGTTACATTAACAGGGTTCAATTCTCCATTAGCAATCAGCCCCAGCATTTT
j_call: TRBJ2-4; d_call: .; clone_size: many; v_call: TRBV5-1; cdr3_aa: CASSSPERGKNIQYF; cdr3_nt: TGCGCCAGCAGCAGCCCTGAACGCGGCAAAAACATTCAGTACTTC
j_call: TRBJ2-2; d_call: TRBD2; clone_size: .; v_call: TRBV6-2/TRBV6-3; cdr3_aa: CASSYFPGLAGVAGELFF; cdr3_nt: TGTGCCAGCAGTTACTTCCCGGGACTAGCGGGAGTCGCCGGGGAGCTGTTTTTT
j_call: TRBJ1-6; d_call: .; clone_size: .; v_call: TRBV6-2/TRBV6-3; cdr3_aa: CASSYRVGRSSYNSPLHF; cdr3_nt: TGTGCCAGCAGTTACAGGGTCGGTCGGAGCTCCTATAATTCACCCCTCCACTTT
j_call: TRBJ2-4; d_call: TRBD1; clone_size: .; v_call: TRBV6-1; cdr3_aa: CASRKTGPGLGIQYF; cdr3_nt: TGTGCCAGCAGAAAGACAGGGCCCGGTCTGGGCATTCAGTACTTC
j_call: TRBJ2-4; d_call: .; clone_size: many; v_call: TRBV28; cdr3_aa: CASSLQENIQYF; cdr3_nt: TGTGCCAGCAGTTTACAGGAAAACATTCAGTACTTC
j_call: TRBJ2-3; d_call: TRBD2; clone_size: .; v_call: TRBV20-1; cdr3_aa: CSAREAGAGVTDTQYF; cdr3_nt: TGCAGTGCTAGGGAGGCAGGTGCGGGAGTGACAGATACGCAGTATTTT
j_call: TRBJ1-1; d_call: TRBD1; clone_size: many; v_call: TRBV15; cdr3_aa: CATKLTGDNTEAFF; cdr3_nt: TGTGCCACCAAATTAACAGGGGATAACACTGAAGCTTTCTTT
j_call: TRBJ2-7; d_call: TRBD1; clone_size: .; v_call: TRBV24-1; cdr3_aa: CATSDDPGQGRYEQYF; cdr3_nt: TGTGCCACCAGTGACGATCCGGGACAGGGGCGATACGAGCAGTACTTC
j_call: TRBJ1-5; d_call: .; clone_size: many; v_call: TRBV28; cdr3_aa: CASSLYTGKSNQPQHF; cdr3_nt: TGTGCCAGCAGTTTATATACAGGGAAGAGCAATCAGCCCCAGCATTTT
j_call: TRBJ2-4; d_call: TRBD1; clone_size: .; v_call: TRBV7-3; cdr3_aa: CASSPGTGWGHIQYF; cdr3_nt: TGTGCCAGCAGCCCGGGGACAGGGTGGGGACACATTCAGTACTTC
j_call: TRBJ2-7; d_call: .; clone_size: many; v_call: TRBV6-5; cdr3_aa: CASSYSVGGYEQYF; cdr3_nt: TGTGCCAGCAGTTACTCTGTAGGCGGATACGAGCAGTACTTC
j_call: TRBJ2-2; d_call: .; clone_size: many; v_call: TRBV13; cdr3_aa: CASSIIAPGELFF; cdr3_nt: TGTGCCAGCAGCATAATTGCACCCGGGGAGCTGTTTTTT
j_call: TRBJ2-5; d_call: TRBD2; clone_size: .; v_call: TRBV7-3; cdr3_aa: CASSPTGGGGTQYF; cdr3_nt: TGTGCCAGCAGCCCGACGGGAGGGGGGGGGACCCAGTACTTC
j_call: TRBJ1-1; d_call: .; clone_size: .; v_call: TRBV20-1; cdr3_aa: CSARDNAARNTEAFF; cdr3_nt: TGCAGTGCTAGAGATAATGCAGCCCGGAACACTGAAGCTTTCTTT
j_call: TRBJ1-1; d_call: .; clone_size: many; v_call: TRBV19; cdr3_aa: CASSRPTTTEAFF; cdr3_nt: TGTGCCAGTAGTAGACCCACGACCACTGAAGCTTTCTTT
j_call: TRBJ2-7; d_call: TRBD2; clone_size: many; v_call: TRBV28; cdr3_aa: CASTDPGGGYEQYF; cdr3_nt: TGTGCCAGCACCGATCCGGGGGGTGGATACGAGCAGTACTTC
j_call: TRBJ1-1; d_call: .; clone_size: .; v_call: TRBV18; cdr3_aa: CASSPGGGAEAFF; cdr3_nt: TGTGCCAGCTCACCAGGGGGAGGGGCTGAAGCTTTCTTT
j_call: TRBJ2-7; d_call: TRBD2; clone_size: many; v_call: TRBV6-1; cdr3_aa: CASSERGPTTSGRNYEQYF; cdr3_nt: TGTGCCAGCAGTGAAAGGGGGCCCACGACTAGCGGGAGAAACTACGAGCAGTACTTC
j_call: TRBJ1-1; d_call: .; clone_size: many; v_call: TRBV6-5; cdr3_aa: CASSYSIGFGTEAFF; cdr3_nt: TGTGCCAGCAGTTACTCGATCGGGTTCGGGACTGAAGCTTTCTTT
j_call: TRBJ2-5; d_call: TRBD2; clone_size: many; v_call: TRBV20-1; cdr3_aa: CSARFTSTSPETQYF; cdr3_nt: TGCAGTGCTAGATTCACCTCGACTAGCCCTGAGACCCAGTACTTC
j_call: TRBJ1-1; d_call: TRBD1; clone_size: few; v_call: TRBV11-3; cdr3_aa: CASSWGTGYTEAFF; cdr3_nt: TGTGCCAGCAGCTGGGGGACAGGCTACACTGAAGCTTTCTTT
j_call: TRBJ1-2; d_call: .; clone_size: many; v_call: TRBV28; cdr3_aa: CASSNQGGVDGYTF; cdr3_nt: TGTGCCAGCAGCAATCAAGGGGGGGTAGATGGCTACACCTTC
j_call: TRBJ2-7; d_call: .; clone_size: many; v_call: TRBV20-1; cdr3_aa: CSAGDDYEQYF; cdr3_nt: TGCAGTGCAGGGGATGACTACGAGCAGTACTTC
j_call: TRBJ2-7; d_call: TRBD2; clone_size: many; v_call: TRBV6-5; cdr3_aa: CASSFLAGVSSYEQYF; cdr3_nt: TGTGCCAGCAGTTTCCTAGCGGGAGTCAGCTCCTACGAGCAGTACTTC
j_call: TRBJ2-2; d_call: .; clone_size: .; v_call: TRBV7-7; cdr3_aa: CASSPMQSRTGELFF; cdr3_nt: TGTGCTAGCAGCCCGATGCAAAGCCGCACCGGGGAGCTGTTTTTT
j_call: TRBJ1-1; d_call: .; clone_size: few; v_call: TRBV5-1; cdr3_aa: CASSPPLTGYHHTEAFF; cdr3_nt: TGCGCCAGCAGCCCTCCTCTAACAGGGTATCATCACACTGAAGCTTTCTTT
j_call: TRBJ1-2; d_call: TRBD1; clone_size: many; v_call: TRBV28; cdr3_aa: CASSWTGPYGYTF; cdr3_nt: TGTGCCAGCAGTTGGACAGGGCCGTATGGCTACACCTTC
j_call: TRBJ2-7; d_call: .; clone_size: once; v_call: TRBV20-1; cdr3_aa: CSARGGGFPSYEQYF; cdr3_nt: TGCAGTGCTAGAGGAGGCGGGTTTCCCTCCTACGAGCAGTACTTC
j_call: TRBJ2-5; d_call: .; clone_size: many; v_call: TRBV25-1; cdr3_aa: CASSGLLQETQYF; cdr3_nt: TGTGCCAGCAGTGGACTGCTACAAGAGACCCAGTACTTC
j_call: TRBJ1-2; d_call: .; clone_size: many; v_call: TRBV6-5; cdr3_aa: CASSYGAGKGYTF; cdr3_nt: TGTGCCAGCAGTTATGGGGCGGGGAAGGGCTACACCTTC
j_call: TRBJ2-7; d_call: TRBD2; clone_size: many; v_call: TRBV12-3/TRBV12-4; cdr3_aa: CASSVGLVSGYEQYF; cdr3_nt: TGTGCCAGCAGCGTTGGACTAGTAAGTGGCTACGAGCAGTACTTC
j_call: TRBJ2-7; d_call: TRBD1; clone_size: .; v_call: TRBV18; cdr3_aa: CASSPMDRAYEQYF; cdr3_nt: TGTGCCAGCTCACCTATGGACAGGGCCTACGAGCAGTACTTC
j_call: TRBJ2-7; d_call: TRBD2; clone_size: few; v_call: TRBV20-1; cdr3_aa: CSARLAGGGSYEQYF; cdr3_nt: TGCAGTGCCAGACTAGCGGGAGGAGGGTCCTACGAGCAGTACTTC
j_call: TRBJ2-7; d_call: TRBD1; clone_size: many; v_call: TRBV5-1; cdr3_aa: CASSSPAGTGEAYEQYF; cdr3_nt: TGCGCCAGCAGCTCTCCCGCCGGGACAGGGGAGGCCTACGAGCAGTACTTC
j_call: TRBJ2-5; d_call: .; clone_size: many; v_call: TRBV18; cdr3_aa: CASSPPRGAETQYF; cdr3_nt: TGTGCCAGCTCACCACCCAGGGGAGCCGAGACCCAGTACTTC